This T cell receptor beta chain stems from a study of blood T cell repertoires in COVID-19. Study as a whole: PBMCs, B-cell-depleted T cells, or T cells were the source of the cDNA or gDNA that made up the material.

Study processing details: Amplifying reference gene primers gave estimates of nucleated cell counts. The repertoire was sequenced with immunoSEQ multiplex PCR; TCRdb's copy has only in-frame clones and lacks some. From that table come the V and J calls and clone size; the DNA was used to work out D and trimming. The table lists 380,000 or so clones, roughly 90% of them singletons. Germline CDR1 MNHEY, CDR2 SVGAGI. The ends were cut back, 10 bases at V and 2 bases at J, with 3 bases in the middle. The CDR3 is made up of 10 amino acids. This clonotype was sampled from a man aged 35 to 55 with acute or convalescent COVID-19. This chain connects TRBV6-5 to TRBJ2-1; no definite D call. The sample comprised peripheral blood. CDR3 region: CATAYNEQFF. The CDR3 nucleotides read TGTGCCACGGCCTACAATGAGCAGTTCTTC.